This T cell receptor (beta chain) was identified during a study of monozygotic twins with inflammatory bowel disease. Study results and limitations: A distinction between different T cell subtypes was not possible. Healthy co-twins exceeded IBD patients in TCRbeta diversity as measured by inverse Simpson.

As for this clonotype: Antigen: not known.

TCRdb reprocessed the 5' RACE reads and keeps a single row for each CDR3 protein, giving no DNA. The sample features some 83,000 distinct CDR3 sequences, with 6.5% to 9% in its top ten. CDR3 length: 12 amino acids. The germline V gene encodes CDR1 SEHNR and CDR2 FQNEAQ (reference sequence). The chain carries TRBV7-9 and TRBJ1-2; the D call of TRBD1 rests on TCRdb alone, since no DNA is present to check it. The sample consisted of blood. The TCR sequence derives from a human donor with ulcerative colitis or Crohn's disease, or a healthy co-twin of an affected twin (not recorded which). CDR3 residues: CASRPDRGGYTF.